The 7 T cell receptor beta chains listed next were all sequenced from one sample in a study of T cell responses to AZD1222 COVID-19 vaccine (dated by TCRdb to the early 2020s). Libraries came from the immunoSEQ multiplex PCR assay. Entries here come from immuneACCESS through TCRdb and include only in-frame sequences with V and J called. Some clones fail to appear in such tables; in the studies checked, an unresolved V gene covers under half of the shortfall, and the cause of the remainder is unknown. This sample holds around 160,000 clones; around four fifths were observed only once. Around 4.1% of the sample is in the top ten clones. The meaning of the sample's time point label: baseline before first vaccination. What this sample's treatment or condition label stands for: meningococcal conjugate vaccine given as trial control. The source was peripheral blood, collected on day 0 of MenACWY control vaccination. The receptors were sampled from an adult in good health.

This clone was found a few times. The gene calls are TRBV30 and TRBJ1-5; 7 bases match TRBD1. Germline values: CDR1 GTSNPN, CDR2 SVGIG (reference sequence). The CDR3 is 13 amino acids. After removal of 1 base from V and 7 bases from J, the junction contained 4 bases not matched to a gene. The CDR3 loop is CAWSGQGQQPQHF. CDR3 DNA sequence: TGTGCCTGGAGTGGACAGGGCCAACAGCCCCAGCATTTT.

V usage is TRBV5-5 and J usage is TRBJ1-3; no definite D call. The CDR3 spans 14 residues. Trimming stripped 4 bases from V and 4 bases from J, with 12 bases between. CDR1 is SGHKS, CDR2 YYEKEE, per germline (reference sequence). The CDR3 protein is CASSESMGGNTIYF. For the CDR3, the DNA is TGTGCCAGCAGCGAGTCGATGGGAGGAAACACCATATATTTT.

This clone was detected only a few times. The V and J genes are TRBV4-1 and TRBJ1-1; D remains ambiguous. The CDR3 runs to 14 residues. Looked up from germline, CDR1 is MGHRA and CDR2 is YSYEKL. V lost 0 bases and J lost 3, with 8 bases in between. The CDR3 bases are TGCGCCAGCAGCCAAGAAGAGGCGTACACTGAAGCTTTCTTT. Its protein is CASSQEEAYTEAFF.

This chain's CDR3 is CASSRAGGRASGYTF. The DNA for the CDR3 is TGTGCCAGTAGTAGAGCCGGGGGTAGAGCGAGCGGCTACACCTTC. V usage is TRBV19 and J usage is TRBJ1-2; TRBD1 is a possible D gene (5 bases). Germline loops: CDR1 LNHDA, CDR2 SQIVND (reference sequence). V lost 4 bases to trimming and J lost 8 bases, with 20 bases between them. This CDR3 region has 15 residues.

V gene TRBV6-1 combines with J gene TRBJ1-5; 8 bases are shared with TRBD1. CDR3 length: 18 residues. Germline loops: CDR1 MNHNS, CDR2 SASEGT. The junction had 15 bases not matched to a gene; V was cut back by 2 bases and J by 6 bases. This chain's CDR3 is CASSENRGGQGYGQPQHF. CDR3 coding DNA: TGTGCCAGCAGTGAAAACCGGGGTGGACAGGGATATGGTCAGCCCCAGCATTTT.

This clone was observed a single time. The J gene is TRBJ2-2, the V gene TRBV5-5; a weak D match, TRBD1 (6 bases). CDR3 size: 15 residues. The germline V gene encodes CDR1 SGHKS and CDR2 YYEKEE (reference sequence). Between the trimmed V and J ends, which lost 0 bases and 3 bases, there was a span of 9 bases. The CDR3, as DNA: TGTGCCAGCAGCTTGGTGCCAGGGGACACCGGGGAGCTGTTTTTT. It codes for CASSLVPGDTGELFF.

V gene TRBV7-9 combines with J gene TRBJ1-1; no clear D. The CDR3 contains 13 residues. The ends were cut back, 4 bases at V and 2 bases at J, with 8 bases in the middle. Germline CDR1 and CDR2: SEHNR and FQNEAQ (reference sequence). CDR3 residues: CASSSQPNTEAFF. The CDR3 coding sequence is TGTGCCAGCAGCTCGCAACCCAACACTGAAGCTTTCTTT. The whole variable domain, remainder taken from reference TRBV7-9 and TRBJ1-1, is DTGVSQNPRHKITKRGQNVTFRCDPISEHNRLYWYRQTLGQGPEFLTYFQNEAQLEKSRLLSDRFSAERPKGSFSTLEIQRTEQGDSAMYLCASSSQPNTEAFFGQGTRLTVV.